Below, 2 T cell receptor beta chains from the same sample are listed, as sequenced in a study of early T cells in non-severe SARS-CoV-2 infection. TCRdb redid the calling of the 5' RACE reads with MiXCR, one entry per CDR3 protein. The sample carries around 94,000 distinct CDR3 sequences, around 14% recorded once. The sample taken for sequencing was whole blood. The receptors originated from an adult who was a healthcare worker with PCR-confirmed SARS-CoV-2 infection or an uninfected control (not recorded which).

The CDR3 here is CASRVPKMSFSGNTIYF. CDR3 sequence (DNA): TGTGCCAGCAGGGTCCCTAAGATGAGTTTCTCTGGAAACACCATATATTTT. V usage is TRBV12-3 or TRBV12-4 and J usage is TRBJ1-3, with D hard to call. The ends were cut back, 6 bases at V and 0 bases at J, with 18 bases in the middle. The CDR3 length is 17 residues.

In this sample, this clonotype turned up a few times. CDR3 sequence reads: CASSQGSELFF. The CDR3 coding sequence is TGTGCCAGCAGCCAAGGCAGTGAGCTGTTTTTT. V and J are TRBV3-1 and TRBJ2-2; the D is unclear. CDR1 is LGHDT, CDR2 YNNKEL, per germline (reference sequence). V shed 1 base and J shed 11 bases, with 5 bases lying between them. This CDR3 comprises 11 residues.